One sample yielded the 7 T cell receptor beta chains listed below, sequenced in a study of T-cell reconstitution after alpha-beta-depleted transplantation in children. TCRbeta library construction was performed incorporating unique molecular identifiers. Each CDR3 protein is one row after TCRdb ran MiXCR on the PCR reads. The sample lists around 580,000 distinct CDR3 sequences, about 21% occurring once. The material sequenced was PBMCs, mostly from graft donor cells, taken 360 days after TCRalphabeta/CD19-depleted stem cell transplant. All receptors derive from a boy under two years old who had a stem cell transplant for acute myeloid leukemia, so the T cells may come from the graft donor.

The rearrangement links TRBV28 to TRBJ2-1; D possibly corresponds to TRBD2 (7 bases). Germline CDR1 is MDHEN and CDR2 is SYDVKM. The CDR3 runs to 18 residues. Trimming pared 1 base from V and 0 bases from J, leaving 16 bases between. The CDR3 loop reads CASSLSEGGGHSYNEQFF. CDR3 sequence (DNA): TGTGCCAGCAGTTTATCGGAGGGCGGGGGACACTCCTACAATGAGCAGTTCTTC.

The table lists this clonotype with a few counts. V usage is TRBV4-2 and J usage is TRBJ2-7, with a tentative D call TRBD2 (7 bases). There are 15 residues in the CDR3. In germline, CDR1 is LGHNA, CDR2 YNFKEQ. V gave up 1 base and J gave up 3 bases, with 13 bases separating them. The CDR3 is CASSQGRGAHYEQYF. The CDR3 DNA sequence: TGTGCCAGCAGCCAAGGTCGGGGGGCACACTACGAGCAGTACTTC.

This clonotype has at least ten counts. J is TRBJ2-7 and V is TRBV20-1; TRBD2 aligns across 9 bases. The V gene end was trimmed by 3 bases and the J gene end by 3 bases; junction bases not matched to a gene: 6. The V gene's germline CDR1 is DFQATT and CDR2 SNEGSKA (reference sequence). The CDR3 has 14 amino acids. CDR3 protein: CSARQRGALYEQYV. The CDR3 nucleotides read TGCAGTGCTAGGCAGCGGGGGGCACTCTACGAGCAGTACGTC.

Many counts were recorded for this clonotype. The V and J genes are TRBV20-1 and TRBJ2-4; D remains ambiguous. Germline V gene sequence: CDR1 DFQATT, CDR2 SNEGSKA (reference sequence). The V gene lost 1 base and the J gene lost 0 bases, with 7 bases spanning the gap. The CDR3 length is 14 residues. In DNA, the CDR3 is TGCAGTGCTAGAGCCGGGTTAGCCAAAAACATTCAGTACTTC. Translating gives CSARAGLAKNIQYF.

This clonotype was counted many times. DNA of the CDR3: TGTGCCAGCAGTGAGGCGGGTGATGATGAGCAGTTCTTC. Its protein is CASSEAGDDEQFF. The rearrangement joins TRBV25-1 to TRBJ2-1; D is possibly TRBD2 (5 bases). The V and J ends lost 3 bases and 8 bases respectively, with 11 bases between them. This CDR3 has 13 amino acids. Germline CDR1 is MGHDK and CDR2 is SYGVNS.

The chain joins TRBV19 to TRBJ2-1; D possibly matches TRBD1 or TRBD2 (5 bases each). Trimming removed 3 bases at V and 1 base at J, with 13 bases between. This CDR3 has 16 amino acids. Per the germline V gene, CDR1 is LNHDA and CDR2 is SQIVND (reference sequence). The CDR3 nucleotides read TGTGCCAGTAGTATTGATTGGGGGAAATCCTACAATGAGCAGTTCTTC. The encoded protein is CASSIDWGKSYNEQFF.

This clonotype was counted ten times or more. The V call is TRBV4-3, the J call TRBJ2-7; 13 bases fit TRBD2. The CDR3 is 20 amino acids. The V segment lost 0 bases and the J segment 0 bases; nucleotides outside the gene matches: 11. From germline, CDR1 is LGHNA and CDR2 YSLEER. The CDR3 region has the DNA TGCGCCAGCAGCCAAGATTTGGGACTAGCGGGGCGAAATACCTCCTACGAGCAGTACTTC. It specifies CASSQDLGLAGRNTSYEQYF.